Each of the 29 T cell receptor beta chains below was sequenced from the same sample in a study of cytotoxic CD8 clonotypes in ibrutinib-treated CLL. Method: immunoSEQ multiplex PCR; TCRdb's copy keeps in-frame clones and lacks some. The table has some 140,000 clones, around 93% seen once. Sequencing was performed on PBMCs, taken after 12 months of ibrutinib treatment. These TCRs come from a human donor with chronic lymphocytic leukemia.

V usage is TRBV6-5 and J usage is TRBJ1-2; tentatively, D is TRBD1 (6 bases). Per the germline V gene, CDR1 is MNHEY and CDR2 is SVGAGI. With 10 bases removed from V and 0 bases from J, the gap between germline ends came to 12 bases. This CDR3 comprises 13 residues. The CDR3 DNA is TGTGCCACCACAGGGAGAGCTAACTATGGCTACACCTTC. This encodes CATTGRANYGYTF.

This clone occurred a few times. The chain combines TRBV28 with TRBJ2-7, with 11 bases aligning to TRBD2. V shed 6 bases and J 0 bases; nucleotides not matched to a gene: 16. This CDR3 has 19 amino acids. The germline gives CDR1 MDHEN, CDR2 SYDVKM. CDR3 region: CASSPGLAAPTSTSYEQYF. CDR3 coding DNA: TGTGCCAGCAGCCCGGGACTAGCGGCACCAACTAGTACCTCCTACGAGCAGTACTTC.

The chain uses TRBV15 and TRBJ2-7, with a possible D match to TRBD1 (5 bases). With 0 bases removed from V and 6 bases from J, the gap between germline ends came to 15 bases. This CDR3 is built from 15 residues. The V gene's germline CDR1 is LNHNV and CDR2 YYDKDF (reference sequence). The CDR3 loop is CATSRDLGQGGEQYF. As DNA, the CDR3 is TGTGCCACCAGCAGAGATCTAGGGCAGGGTGGCGAGCAGTACTTC.

This clone has more than one count but fewer than ten. This chain joins TRBV7-9 and TRBJ2-5; D uncertain. V was cut by 5 bases and J by 1 base, with 8 bases left in between. This CDR3 is 13 amino acids long. Germline-derived CDR1 and CDR2 are SEHNR and FQNEAQ (reference sequence). CDR3 loop: CASSNGIQETQYF. Written as DNA, the CDR3 is TGTGCCAGCAGCAACGGAATCCAAGAGACCCAGTACTTC.

This sequence joins TRBV7-3 and TRBJ2-2; the match to TRBD1 covers 10 bases. The junction had 7 bases not matched to a gene; V was cut back by 6 bases and J by 6 bases. Germline V CDR1 and CDR2: SGHTA, FQGTGA. There are 15 residues in the CDR3. The chain's CDR3 is CASRPGTGVSGELFF. In DNA, the CDR3 is TGTGCCAGCAGGCCCGGGACAGGGGTTTCCGGGGAGCTGTTTTTT.

This clone has just a few counts. The chain links TRBV5-1 to TRBJ2-1, with no clear D. The germline CDR1 and CDR2 sequences are SGHRS and YFSETQ. The CDR3 is 14 residues long. With 4 bases removed from V and 7 bases from J, the gap between germline ends came to 15 bases. Here the CDR3 reads CASSGLALINEQFF. The CDR3 DNA is TGCGCCAGCAGCGGGTTAGCATTAATAAATGAGCAGTTCTTC. The full variable domain, with the rest looked up from reference TRBV5-1 and TRBJ2-1, is KAGVTQTPRYLIKTRGQQVTLSCSPISGHRSVSWYQQTPGQGLQFLFEYFSETQRNKGNFPGRFSGRQFSNSRSEMNVSTLELGDSALYLCASSGLALINEQFFGPGTRLTVL.

The chain combines TRBV9 with TRBJ2-1; 8 bases map to TRBD2. The germline V gene has CDR1 SGDLS and CDR2 YYNGEE. V lost 3 bases and J lost 3; bases outside the gene matches: 5. The CDR3 is 15 residues long. The CDR3 DNA is TGTGCCAGCAGCGCCGGGACTAGAAGCTACAATGAGCAGTTCTTC. This encodes CASSAGTRSYNEQFF.

The V call is TRBV14, the J call TRBJ2-5; D remains ambiguous. The ends were cut back, 4 bases at V and 7 bases at J, with 19 bases in the middle. Germline assignment: CDR1 SGHDN and CDR2 FVKESK. CDR3 length: 15 amino acids. CDR3 coding DNA: TGTGCCAGCAGCCGATGGCCGGGCGGCCTAGGGACCCAGTACTTC. It encodes CASSRWPGGLGTQYF.

The CDR3 DNA reads as TGTGCCAGCAGTGTCTCAGGGACTGAAGCTTTCTTT. It specifies CASSVSGTEAFF. The chain carries TRBV2 and TRBJ1-1; maybe TRBD1 (5 bases). Germline lookup yields CDR1 SNHLY and CDR2 FYNNEI. V lost 4 bases to trimming and J lost 5 bases, with 8 bases between them. The CDR3 is 12 residues long.

The chain combines TRBV10-3 with TRBJ2-1, with a weak D call TRBD1 (5 bases). Germline CDR1 is ENHRY and CDR2 is SYGVKD. Deletions cut 4 bases from V and 5 bases from J, with 12 bases between. The CDR3 totals 14 residues. The DNA of the CDR3 is TGTGCCATCAGTGGCAGGGCAGACAACAATGAGCAGTTCTTC. Translated: CAISGRADNNEQFF.

The chain joins TRBV6-5 to TRBJ1-2; D call uncertain. The CDR3 covers 14 residues. V was trimmed by 5 bases and J by 4 bases, leaving 14 bases between them. Per germline, CDR1 MNHEY and CDR2 SVGAGI. As DNA, the CDR3 is TGTGCCAGCAGTCCGGTGGGCGGCCGCTATGGCTACACCTTC. Protein sequence: CASSPVGGRYGYTF.

V and J are TRBV7-9 and TRBJ2-2; no clear D. The germline CDR1 and CDR2 sequences are SEHNR and FQNEAQ (reference sequence). This CDR3 comprises 13 residues. Deletions cut 5 bases from V and 7 bases from J, with 11 bases between. The CDR3 DNA reads TGTGCCAGCAGCCCCCTCCAAATCGGGGAGCTGTTTTTT. Translated: CASSPLQIGELFF.

The chain recombines TRBV30 with TRBJ2-5; D ambiguous. CDR1 is GTSNPN and CDR2 is SVGIG in the germline V gene (reference sequence). This CDR3 is 11 amino acids long. V was pared by 4 bases and J by 4 bases, with 7 bases between. For the CDR3, the DNA is TGTGCCTGGAACCCGGGAGAGACCCAGTACTTC. Translated, it gives CAWNPGETQYF.

V gene TRBV6-6 combines with J gene TRBJ2-7; D is unclear. Germline-derived CDR1 and CDR2 are MNHNY and SVGAGI (reference sequence). The CDR3 totals 14 residues. V was shortened by 6 bases and J by 0 bases, with 12 bases between the two germline ends. The CDR3 spells CASSLGQFSYEQYF. The DNA of the CDR3 is TGTGCCAGCAGCCTCGGTCAGTTCTCCTACGAGCAGTACTTC.

The chain combines TRBV7-8 with TRBJ1-1; TRBD1 matches at 10 bases. This CDR3 has 14 residues. The V segment lost 5 bases and the J segment 3 bases; nucleotides outside the gene matches: 3. Germline CDR1 SGHVS, CDR2 FQNEAQ. The CDR3 DNA reads TGTGCCAGCAGCGGGACAGGGGTCGACACTGAAGCTTTCTTT. This sequence encodes CASSGTGVDTEAFF.

The chain has TRBV30 and TRBJ2-1; 7 bases are a match to TRBD2. V lost 5 bases, J lost 2 bases, and 9 bases stayed unmatched. CDR3 length equals 15 residues. Per the germline V gene, CDR1 is GTSNPN and CDR2 is SVGIG (reference sequence). The DNA for the CDR3 is TGTGCCTGGGGTGGGGGGGAGAACCCCTACAATGAGCAGTTCTTC. The encoded protein is CAWGGGENPYNEQFF.

The V gene is TRBV5-1, the J gene TRBJ2-3, with TRBD2 identical over 7 bases. V was pared by 0 bases and J by 2 bases, with 6 bases of the junction left unmatched. The CDR3 spans 16 residues. Germline CDR1 and CDR2: SGHRS and YFSETQ. The CDR3 sequence is CASSLAPGLNTDTQYF. CDR3 DNA sequence: TGCGCCAGCAGCTTGGCGCCGGGACTAAACACAGATACGCAGTATTTT.

This clone was detected only once. The V call is TRBV7-2, the J call TRBJ2-1; D ambiguous. From germline, CDR1 is SGHTA and CDR2 FQGNSA. V was shortened by 4 bases and J by 3 bases, with 7 bases between the two germline ends. The CDR3 extends over 13 amino acids. The CDR3 here is CASSSLNYNEQFF. Here the CDR3 DNA reads TGTGCCAGCAGCTCCCTGAACTACAATGAGCAGTTCTTC.

The chain joins TRBV5-1 to TRBJ2-5; 14 nucleotides match TRBD2. Germline values: CDR1 SGHRS, CDR2 YFSETQ. The CDR3 sequence is 17 residues long. J lost 5 bases, V lost 3 bases, and 9 bases had no gene match. CDR3 loop: CASSSSTGLAGVETQYF. In nucleotides, the CDR3 is TGCGCCAGCAGCTCCTCAACGGGACTAGCGGGAGTGGAGACCCAGTACTTC.

This chain uses TRBV10-3 with TRBJ1-1, with no clear D. Germline V gene lookup returns CDR1 ENHRY and CDR2 SYGVKD. V gave up 3 bases and J gave up 3 bases, with 8 bases separating them. The CDR3 totals 13 residues. The CDR3 sequence is CAISDVMYTEAFF. The DNA for the CDR3 is TGTGCCATCAGTGATGTCATGTACACTGAAGCTTTCTTT.

Remarks on this clone: This likely came from a read error, as a far larger clone is one base away. The chain is built from TRBV15 and TRBJ2-7; D remains ambiguous. The germline gives CDR1 LNHNV, CDR2 YYDKDF (reference sequence). V lost 0 bases, J lost 4 bases, and 16 bases lay in between. CDR3 size: 16 residues. The CDR3 loop is CATSRDMDAAQYEQYF. The CDR3 nucleotides are TGTGCCACCAGCAGAGATATGGACGCAGCACAGTACGAGCAGTACTTC.

V gene TRBV11-2 combines with J gene TRBJ2-7; TRBD2 aligns across 9 bases. Germline V gene data show CDR1 as SGHAT and CDR2 as FQNNGV. Germline trimming cut 3 bases from V and 1 base from J; bases unmatched to any gene: 4. This CDR3 spans 15 amino acids. CDR3 protein: CASSFTAGGSYEQYF. CDR3 DNA sequence: TGTGCCAGCAGCTTCACAGCGGGAGGTTCCTACGAGCAGTACTTC. The full variable domain, completed using reference TRBV11-2 and TRBJ2-7, is EAGVAQSPRYKIIEKRQSVAFWCNPISGHATLYWYQQILGQGPKLLIQFQNNGVVDDSQLPKDRFSAERLKGVDSTLKIQPAKLEDSAVYLCASSFTAGGSYEQYFGPGTRLTVT.

The gene calls are TRBV10-3 and TRBJ2-7; 13 nucleotides line up with TRBD2. From germline, CDR1 is ENHRY and CDR2 SYGVKD. The CDR3 spans 16 residues. With 5 bases clipped from V and 4 bases from J, the junction kept 8 bases outside the gene matches. The CDR3 DNA is TGTGCCATCAGTCCCGGGACTAGCGGGACCATATACGAGCAGTACTTC. It specifies CAISPGTSGTIYEQYF.

The chain is built from TRBV27 and TRBJ1-2; perhaps TRBD1 as D (6 bases). Germline V CDR1 and CDR2: MNHEY, SMNVEV (reference sequence). The length of the CDR3 is 12 residues. V lost 4 bases, J lost 8 bases, and 11 bases lay in between. The DNA for the CDR3 is TGTGCCAGCAGTTCCCAGGGGTTCGGCTACACCTTC. Protein: CASSSQGFGYTF.

The V gene is TRBV9, the J gene TRBJ2-1; D perhaps matches TRBD2 (6 bases). CDR1 SGDLS and CDR2 YYNGEE come from the germline V gene. This CDR3 has 16 residues. Trimming removed 0 bases at V and 8 bases at J, with 18 bases between. The CDR3 DNA follows: TGTGCCAGCAGCGTAGCCCCACGGCGGGATAAGGATGAGCAGTTCTTC. Its translation: CASSVAPRRDKDEQFF.

The chain employs TRBV5-5 and TRBJ1-2, with D possibly matching TRBD1 (5 bases). CDR1 is SGHKS and CDR2 is YYEKEE in the germline V gene (reference sequence). The V and J ends lost 1 base and 5 bases respectively, with 12 bases between them. CDR3 length: 14 residues. The CDR3 sequence: CASSLWGSAYGYTF. The CDR3, as DNA: TGTGCCAGCAGCTTGTGGGGGAGCGCTTATGGCTACACCTTC.

CDR3 residues: CASRSGAGDPLGELFF. Written as DNA, the CDR3 is TGTGCCAGCAGATCGGGGGCAGGGGACCCTCTCGGGGAGCTGTTTTTT. V is TRBV5-4 and J is TRBJ2-2; D assignment may be TRBD1 or TRBD2 (6 bases each). Per the germline V gene, CDR1 is SGHNT and CDR2 is YYREEE (reference sequence). V was clipped by 5 bases and J by 7 bases, with 21 bases between them. The CDR3 sequence is 16 residues long.

The chain recombines TRBV19 with TRBJ2-5, with D uncertain. Deletions cut 5 bases from V and 5 bases from J, with 9 bases between. Looked up from germline, CDR1 is LNHDA and CDR2 is SQIVND (reference sequence). This CDR3 spans 12 amino acids. CDR3 amino acids: CASSGDWETQYF. As DNA, the CDR3 is TGTGCCAGTAGTGGAGACTGGGAGACCCAGTACTTC.

The chain links TRBV6-1 to TRBJ1-4; D is ambiguous. Germline loops: CDR1 MNHNS, CDR2 SASEGT. The V end was cut by 6 bases, the J end by 0 bases, with 11 bases between. The CDR3 is made up of 15 amino acids. CDR3 sequence reads: CASRTTEATNEKLFF. The CDR3 bases are TGTGCCAGCAGAACTACAGAGGCAACTAATGAAAAACTGTTTTTT.